This TCR beta chain was found in a study of T cell changes during pregnancy in multiple sclerosis. The CDR3 totals 17 residues. Germline V gene data show CDR1 as SEHNR and CDR2 as FQNEAQ (reference sequence). J was trimmed by 4 bases and V by 2 bases; bases with no gene match: 9. This table comes from immunoSEQ multiplex PCR, and its TCRdb copy is limited to in-frame clones, with some not included. The repertoire holds some 97,000 clones, around 93% seen once, with 1.5% to 2.5% in the top ten. This chain connects TRBV7-9 to TRBJ2-2; 8 bases align to TRBD1. The specimen comprised peripheral blood, sampled after pregnancy. This TCR derives from a female donor with multiple sclerosis, enrolled in a pregnancy study. DNA for the CDR3: TGTGCCAGCAGCTTAACCGCTCGGCAGGGGGCCACCGGGGAGCTGTTTTTT. Protein sequence: CASSLTARQGATGELFF.